The 19 T cell receptor beta chains presented below share a single source sample, sequenced in a study of blood T cell repertoires in COVID-19. Some clones are missing from TCRdb's copy, which holds only in-frame ones; the method was immunoSEQ multiplex PCR. The sample holds about 160,000 clones, roughly four fifths seen once. The sequenced sample was peripheral blood. The receptor source for this set is a human donor in a cohort sampled during active COVID-19.

The gene calls are TRBV7-2 and TRBJ2-1, with D possibly being TRBD2 (6 bases). Per germline, CDR1 SGHTA and CDR2 FQGNSA. The CDR3 loop spans 16 amino acids. V lost 7 bases to trimming and J lost 0 bases, with 16 bases between them. The CDR3 coding sequence is TGTGCCAGCACCGCAGCTAGCGTAAGCTCCTACAATGAGCAGTTCTTC. Translation: CASTAASVSSYNEQFF.

This clone was seen only once. The V and J genes are TRBV9 and TRBJ2-1; D possibly corresponds to TRBD1 (5 bases). Trimming pared 0 bases from V and 6 bases from J, leaving 19 bases between. Germline CDR1 is SGDLS and CDR2 is YYNGEE. The length of the CDR3 is 17 residues. The chain's CDR3 is CASSVVGSQIGANEQFF. The CDR3, as DNA: TGTGCCAGCAGCGTAGTCGGCTCCCAAATAGGGGCCAATGAGCAGTTCTTC.

The rearrangement joins TRBV30 to TRBJ2-5; D is uncertain. CDR3 length: 13 residues. Trimming removed 0 bases at V and 0 bases at J, with 5 bases between. Germline V gives CDR1 GTSNPN, CDR2 SVGIG (reference sequence). For the CDR3, the DNA is TGTGCCTGGAGTGTACTACACCAAGAGACCCAGTACTTC. This codes for CAWSVLHQETQYF.

This clone has only a few counts. The V gene is TRBV27, the J gene TRBJ1-2, with D unclear. The germline V and J ends were trimmed by 6 bases and 8 bases, with 19 bases remaining between them. The CDR3 loop spans 14 amino acids. Germline V lookup: CDR1 MNHEY, CDR2 SMNVEV (reference sequence). The CDR3 is CASRRDATAGGYTF. The CDR3 DNA follows: TGTGCCAGCAGGCGGGATGCGACGGCGGGAGGCTACACCTTC.

V is TRBV18 and J is TRBJ1-1; D is unclear. V lost 6 bases and J 4 bases, leaving 24 bases between the germline ends. The CDR3 has 17 amino acids. Per the germline V gene, CDR1 is KGHSH and CDR2 is LQKENI. The CDR3 region is CASSPSKVATGGTEAFF. The CDR3 nucleotides read TGTGCCAGCTCCCCGTCTAAGGTGGCGACGGGAGGCACTGAAGCTTTCTTT.

The chain links TRBV18 to TRBJ2-3; 8 nucleotides align to TRBD2. V gave up 4 bases and J gave up 8 bases; unmatched junction bases: 8. The CDR3 extends over 14 amino acids. CDR1 is KGHSH and CDR2 is LQKENI in the germline V gene. The CDR3 loop is CASSRVSGSGTQYF. The CDR3 nucleotides are TGTGCCAGCTCACGAGTCAGCGGGAGTGGTACGCAGTATTTT.

This clone was counted once. The chain employs TRBV6-5 and TRBJ2-1, with TRBD2 matching over 7 bases. V lost 5 bases, J lost 7 bases, and 8 bases stayed unmatched. The V gene's germline CDR1 is MNHEY and CDR2 SVGAGI. The CDR3 is 14 amino acids. The DNA for the CDR3 is TGTGCCAGCAGTAACGACGGGGGGAGAAATGAGCAGTTCTTC. Translating it yields CASSNDGGRNEQFF.

This clone came up once. The CDR3 nucleotides are TGCGCCAGCAGCCCGGGAGGGACTAGTGCGCAGTATTTT. Residues: CASSPGGTSAQYF. The chain combines TRBV4-1 with TRBJ2-3, with 8 positions matching TRBD2. V lost 4 bases to trimming and J lost 10 bases; unmatched junction nucleotides: 7. Per the germline V gene, CDR1 is MGHRA and CDR2 is YSYEKL. The CDR3 is 13 amino acids.

The J gene is TRBJ2-5, the V gene TRBV28, with 11 bases fitting TRBD2. This CDR3 spans 14 amino acids. V lost 5 bases, J lost 4 bases, and 3 bases stayed unmatched. Germline V CDR1 and CDR2: MDHEN, SYDVKM. This CDR3 reads CASSETSGGETQYF. Written as DNA, the CDR3 is TGTGCCAGCAGTGAAACTAGCGGGGGAGAGACCCAGTACTTC. Drawing the rest from reference TRBV28 and TRBJ2-5, the complete variable domain is DVKVTQSSRYLVKRTGEKVFLECVQDMDHENMFWYRQDPGLGLRLIYFSYDVKMKEKGDIPEGYSVSREKKERFSLILESASTNQTSMYLCASSETSGGETQYFGPGTRLLVL.

CDR3 DNA: TGTGCCAGCAGCCCAACAGACAGGGAAGCTTTCTTT. This sequence encodes CASSPTDREAFF. The chain joins TRBV3-1 (or the pseudogene TRBV3-2) to TRBJ1-1, with D maybe TRBD1 (6 bases). The CDR3 runs to 12 residues. Trimming left V 4 bases short and J 8 bases short, with 11 bases between. CDR1 LGHDT and CDR2 YNNKEL come from the germline V gene (reference sequence).

The chain uses TRBV27 and TRBJ1-1; D remains ambiguous. Germline CDR1 MNHEY, CDR2 SMNVEV (reference sequence). CDR3 length equals 16 residues. The V end was cut by 7 bases, the J end by 1 base, with 19 bases between. CDR3 region: CASTTRVGLKNTEAFF. CDR3 nucleotides: TGTGCCAGCACGACGAGGGTTGGCTTAAAGAACACTGAAGCTTTCTTT.

This chain's CDR3 is CASSLGGQGASEQYF. In DNA, the CDR3 is TGTGCCAGCAGCTTAGGGGGACAGGGGGCATCCGAGCAGTACTTC. The genes are TRBV7-9 and TRBJ2-7; TRBD1 agrees at 12 bases. Trimming removed 1 base from V and 6 bases from J; junction bases left unmatched: 4. The CDR3 loop spans 15 amino acids. Per germline, CDR1 SEHNR and CDR2 FQNEAQ (reference sequence).

The V and J genes are TRBV18 and TRBJ2-5; the D gene is possibly TRBD2 (6 bases). Germline V gives CDR1 KGHSH, CDR2 LQKENI. CDR3 length: 11 amino acids. The V end was cut by 8 bases, the J end by 5 bases, with 9 bases between. The CDR3 loop reads CASQSGETQYF. The CDR3, as DNA: TGTGCCAGCCAAAGCGGGGAGACCCAGTACTTC.

The rearrangement links TRBV19 to TRBJ2-3; 8 bases align to TRBD1. After removal of 9 bases from V and 7 bases from J, the junction contained 12 bases not matched to a gene. This CDR3 contains 14 residues. The germline gives CDR1 LNHDA, CDR2 SQIVND (reference sequence). Here the CDR3 reads CASRPGQDTHTQYF. The CDR3 region has the DNA TGTGCCAGCCGCCCGGGACAGGACACTCATACGCAGTATTTT.

A few counts support this clone. The chain combines TRBV6-5 with TRBJ2-1, with TRBD2 matching 7 bases. The CDR3 runs 14 residues. The V gene's germline CDR1 is MNHEY and CDR2 SVGAGI. With 7 bases clipped from V and 9 bases from J, the junction kept 12 bases outside the gene matches. The CDR3 sequence is CASTSRWGGSEQFF. The DNA of the CDR3 is TGTGCCAGCACCTCACGATGGGGGGGTAGTGAGCAGTTCTTC.

This chain joins TRBV19 and TRBJ1-5; D is ambiguous. Between the trimmed V and J ends, which lost 0 bases and 2 bases, there was a span of 11 bases. The CDR3 runs to 16 residues. CDR1 LNHDA and CDR2 SQIVND come from the germline V gene (reference sequence). The CDR3, as DNA: TGTGCCAGTAGTATAGATCGGTGGGCAGGCAATCAGCCCCAGCATTTT. Residues: CASSIDRWAGNQPQHF.

The chain couples TRBV4-3 to TRBJ1-3; D gene unclear. The V and J ends lost 4 bases and 0 bases respectively, with 16 bases between them. The germline V gene has CDR1 LGHNA and CDR2 YSLEER. There are 17 residues in the CDR3. The CDR3 reads CASSRNILSTSGNTIYF. For the CDR3, the DNA is TGCGCCAGCAGCCGAAACATCTTGTCAACCTCTGGAAACACCATATATTTT.

The V and J genes are TRBV7-2 and TRBJ1-2; 8 bases are a match to TRBD1. The CDR3 covers 14 residues. With V trimmed by 5 bases and J by 5 bases, 7 bases remained unmatched. The germline V gene encodes CDR1 SGHTA and CDR2 FQGNSA. CDR3 sequence: CASSIGQGGYGYTF. In DNA, the CDR3 is TGTGCCAGCAGCATAGGACAGGGAGGTTATGGCTACACCTTC.

This chain uses TRBV6-2 or TRBV6-3 with TRBJ2-3, with D maybe TRBD2 (5 bases). The ends were cut back, 5 bases at V and 2 bases at J, with 14 bases in the middle. This CDR3 has 15 amino acids. Germline V lookup: CDR1 MNHEY, CDR2 SVGEGT. The CDR3 is CASSHERIITDTQYF. CDR3 DNA: TGTGCCAGCAGTCATGAGCGGATTATCACAGATACGCAGTATTTT.